Listed below are T cell receptor beta chains from one sample, sequenced in a study of T cell responses to AZD1222 COVID-19 vaccine. Here immunoSEQ multiplex PCR was the method, and the copy in TCRdb shows in-frame clones only, minus some. The sample lists more than 70,000 clones, approximately 88% occurring once. Sequences were derived from peripheral blood, sampled on day 0 of AZD1222 vaccination. The receptors here all came from an adult in good health. Both conserved end residues are part of each CDR3. D genes are given only for firm matches. Clone size is given for some rows only: seen once, a few or many times, or a class if the clone is expanded.

V	size	J	D	CDR3	DNA
TRBV5-5	-	TRBJ2-7	TRBD1	CASSLSLDRAIYEQYF	TGTGCCAGCAGCTTGTCCCTGGACAGGGCGATCTACGAGCAGTACTTC
TRBV5-1	-	TRBJ2-3	-	CASSLARVQASTDTQYF	TGCGCCAGCAGCTTGGCCAGGGTGCAGGCTAGCACAGATACGCAGTATTTT
TRBV6-4	-	TRBJ2-1	-	CASSDVWGGNEQFF	TGTGCCAGCAGTGACGTCTGGGGCGGCAATGAGCAGTTCTTC
TRBV7-9	-	TRBJ1-2	-	CASSLEWEEDGYTF	TGTGCCAGCAGCTTAGAATGGGAAGAGGATGGCTACACCTTC
TRBV12-3/TRBV12-4	-	TRBJ2-1	-	CASSLTSANEQFF	TGTGCCAGCAGTTTAACCAGCGCCAATGAGCAGTTCTTC
TRBV2	-	TRBJ1-1	-	CASSDRSGNTEAFF	TGTGCCAGCAGTGATCGGAGCGGGAACACTGAAGCTTTCTTT
TRBV5-5	-	TRBJ1-4	-	CASSTEQGGWEKLFF	TGTGCCAGCAGCACCGAACAGGGAGGCTGGGAAAAACTGTTTTTT
TRBV10-3	-	TRBJ1-1	-	CAINRGSNTEAFF	TGTGCCATCAATAGGGGGTCGAACACTGAAGCTTTCTTT
TRBV9	-	TRBJ1-1	-	CASSVSSGLSANTEAFF	TGTGCCAGCAGCGTAAGTTCAGGGCTTTCAGCGAACACTGAAGCTTTCTTT
TRBV3-1/TRBV3-2	once	TRBJ1-4	-	CASTQTATNEKLFF	TGTGCCAGCACCCAAACAGCAACTAATGAAAAACTGTTTTTT
TRBV4-2	-	TRBJ2-1	-	CASSQEPHELVEQFF	TGTGCCAGCAGCCAAGAGCCCCACGAACTTGTAGAGCAGTTCTTC
TRBV10-3	-	TRBJ1-4	-	CAISEPSGVEKLFF	TGTGCCATCAGTGAGCCGTCCGGGGTAGAAAAACTGTTTTTT
TRBV6-5	-	TRBJ1-2	-	CASSYSGVNYGYTF	TGTGCCAGCAGTTACTCCGGGGTTAACTATGGCTACACCTTC
TRBV5-8	-	TRBJ1-5	-	CASRRSGVSNQPQHF	TGTGCCAGCAGGCGGTCGGGGGTGAGCAATCAGCCCCAGCATTTT
TRBV18	-	TRBJ1-2	-	CASSINRVLTYGYTF	TGTGCCAGCTCAATCAACAGGGTACTGACCTATGGCTACACCTTC
TRBV18	-	TRBJ2-7	-	CASSPLPYEQYF	TGTGCCAGCTCACCACTGCCCTACGAGCAGTACTTC
TRBV7-9	-	TRBJ2-3	-	CASSLRVLGPSTDTQYF	TGTGCCAGCAGCTTAAGAGTATTAGGCCCAAGCACAGATACGCAGTATTTT
TRBV19	few	TRBJ1-1	-	CATSYWTEAFF	TGTGCCACCTCGTACTGGACTGAAGCTTTCTTT